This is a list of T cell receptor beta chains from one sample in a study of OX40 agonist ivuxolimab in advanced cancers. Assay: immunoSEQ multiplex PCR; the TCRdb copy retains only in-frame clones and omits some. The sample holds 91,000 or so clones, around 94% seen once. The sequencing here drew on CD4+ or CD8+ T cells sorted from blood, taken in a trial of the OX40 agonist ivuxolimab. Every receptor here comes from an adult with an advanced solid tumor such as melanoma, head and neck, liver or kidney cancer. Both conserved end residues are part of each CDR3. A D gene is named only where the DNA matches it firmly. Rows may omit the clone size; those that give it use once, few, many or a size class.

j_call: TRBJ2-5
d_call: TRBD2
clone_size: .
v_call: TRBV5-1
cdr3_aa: CASSPGGRQETQYF
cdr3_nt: TGCGCCAGCAGCCCGGGGGGGCGACAAGAGACCCAGTACTTC

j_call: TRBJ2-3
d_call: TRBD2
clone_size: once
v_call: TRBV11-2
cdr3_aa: CASSGTSGTDTQYF
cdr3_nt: TGTGCCAGCAGTGGGACTAGCGGCACAGATACGCAGTATTTT

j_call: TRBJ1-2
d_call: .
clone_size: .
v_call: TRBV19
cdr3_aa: CASSSPLRDSYGYTF
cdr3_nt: TGTGCCAGTAGTTCCCCCCTCCGGGACTCCTATGGCTACACCTTC

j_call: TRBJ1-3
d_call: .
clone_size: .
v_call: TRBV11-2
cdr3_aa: CASSLGFSGNTIYF
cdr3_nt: TGTGCCAGCAGCTTGGGGTTTTCTGGAAACACCATATATTTT

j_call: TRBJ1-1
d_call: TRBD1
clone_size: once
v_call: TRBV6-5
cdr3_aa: CASSPGTGGIEAFF
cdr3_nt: TGTGCCAGCAGCCCCGGGACAGGGGGCATCGAAGCTTTCTTT

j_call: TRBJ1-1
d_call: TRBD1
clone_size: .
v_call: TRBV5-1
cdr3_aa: CASSEQGGETEAFF
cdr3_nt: TGCGCCAGCAGCGAACAGGGGGGAGAGACTGAAGCTTTCTTT

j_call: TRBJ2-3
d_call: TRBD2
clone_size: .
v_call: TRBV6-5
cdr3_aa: CASSYSGGSTDTQYF
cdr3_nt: TGTGCCAGCAGTTACTCGGGGGGGTCCACAGATACGCAGTATTTT

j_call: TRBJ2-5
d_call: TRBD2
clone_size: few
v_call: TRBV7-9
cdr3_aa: CASSFRIAGGRETQYF
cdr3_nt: TGTGCCAGCAGCTTTAGGATAGCGGGAGGCCGGGAGACCCAGTACTTC

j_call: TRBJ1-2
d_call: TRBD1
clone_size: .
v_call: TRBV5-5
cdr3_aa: CASSPDRGGLRGYTF
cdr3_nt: TGTGCCAGCAGCCCCGACAGGGGTGGGCTCCGGGGCTACACCTTC

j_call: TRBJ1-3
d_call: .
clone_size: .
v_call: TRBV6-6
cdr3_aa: CASSGQHSGNTIYF
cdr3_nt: TGTGCCAGCAGTGGACAGCACTCTGGAAACACCATATATTTT

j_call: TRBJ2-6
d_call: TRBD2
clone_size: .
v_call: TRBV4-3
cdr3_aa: CASSQDGRGSGANVLTF
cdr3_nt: TGCGCCAGCAGCCAAGATGGGAGGGGCTCTGGGGCCAACGTCCTGACTTTC

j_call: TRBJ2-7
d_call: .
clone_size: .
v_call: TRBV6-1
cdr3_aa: CASSTREGDYEQYF
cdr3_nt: TGTGCCAGCAGTACCCGCGAAGGGGACTACGAGCAGTACTTC

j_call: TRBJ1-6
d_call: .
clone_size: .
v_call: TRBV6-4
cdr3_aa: CASREEGGRNSPLHF
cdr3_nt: TGTGCCAGCAGGGAGGAGGGAGGGCGGAATTCACCCCTCCACTTT

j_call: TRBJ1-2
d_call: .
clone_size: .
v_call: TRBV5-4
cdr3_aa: CASSLEQGPGYTF
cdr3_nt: TGTGCCAGCAGCTTGGAACAAGGGCCTGGCTACACCTTC

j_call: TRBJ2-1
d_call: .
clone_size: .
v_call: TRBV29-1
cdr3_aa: CSPARVSYNEQFF
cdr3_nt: TGCAGCCCCGCACGGGTCTCCTACAATGAGCAGTTCTTC

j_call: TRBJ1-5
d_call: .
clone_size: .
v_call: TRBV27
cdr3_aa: CASSTATETGRSNQPQHF
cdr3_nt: TGTGCCAGCAGTACAGCAACAGAGACAGGAAGGAGCAATCAGCCCCAGCATTTT

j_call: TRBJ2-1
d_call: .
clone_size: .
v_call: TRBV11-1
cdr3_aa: CASSRGELSYNEQFF
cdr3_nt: TGTGCCAGCAGTCGAGGAGAGTTATCCTACAATGAGCAGTTCTTC

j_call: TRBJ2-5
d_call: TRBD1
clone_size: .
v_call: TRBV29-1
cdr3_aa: CSAPDRGRSETQYF
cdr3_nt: TGCAGCGCCCCGGACAGGGGGCGCAGTGAGACCCAGTACTTC

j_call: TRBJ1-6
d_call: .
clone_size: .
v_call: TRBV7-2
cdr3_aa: CASSLLAGVGNSPLHF
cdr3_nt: TGTGCCAGCAGCCTTCTTGCGGGGGTCGGCAATTCACCCCTCCACTTT

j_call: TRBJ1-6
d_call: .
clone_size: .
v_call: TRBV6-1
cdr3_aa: CASSEARGRVSSPLHF
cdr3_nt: TGTGCCAGCAGTGAAGCGCGGGGCAGGGTGAGCTCACCCCTCCACTTT

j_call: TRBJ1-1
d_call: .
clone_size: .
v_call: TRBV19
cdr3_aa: CASSNYGPPVNTEAFF
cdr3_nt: TGTGCCAGTAGTAACTATGGACCGCCAGTGAACACTGAAGCTTTCTTT

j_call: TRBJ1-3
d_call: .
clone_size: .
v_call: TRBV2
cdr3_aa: CASSEGGLSGNTIYF
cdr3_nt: TGTGCCAGCAGTGAAGGGGGACTCTCTGGAAACACCATATATTTT

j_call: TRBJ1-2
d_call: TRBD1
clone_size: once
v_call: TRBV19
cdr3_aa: CASSIMLGQGNYGYTF
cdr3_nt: TGTGCCAGTAGTATAATGCTCGGACAGGGGAACTATGGCTACACCTTC

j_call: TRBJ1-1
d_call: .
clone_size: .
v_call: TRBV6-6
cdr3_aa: CASSYSGEAFF
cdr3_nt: TGTGCCAGCAGTTACTCGGGTGAAGCTTTCTTT

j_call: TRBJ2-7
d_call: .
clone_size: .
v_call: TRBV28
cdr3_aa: CASSLSLFEQYF
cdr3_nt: TGTGCCAGCAGTTTATCCCTTTTTGAGCAGTACTTC

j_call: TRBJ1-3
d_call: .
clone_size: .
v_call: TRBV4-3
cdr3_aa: CASSRLARQIDGNTIYF
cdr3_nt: TGCGCCAGCAGCCGTTTGGCCCGGCAAATTGATGGAAACACCATATATTTT

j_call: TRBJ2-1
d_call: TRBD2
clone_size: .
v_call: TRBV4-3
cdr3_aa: CASSQMGLAGGSYNEQFF
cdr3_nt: TGCGCCAGCAGCCAAATGGGACTAGCGGGAGGGTCCTACAATGAGCAGTTCTTC

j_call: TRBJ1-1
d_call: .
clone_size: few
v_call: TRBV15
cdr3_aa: CATSRVGLEAFF
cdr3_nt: TGTGCCACCAGCAGAGTGGGGCTTGAAGCTTTCTTT

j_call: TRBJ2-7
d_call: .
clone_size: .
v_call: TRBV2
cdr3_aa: CASKRRSPYEQYF
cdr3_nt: TGTGCCAGCAAGAGACGGTCTCCCTACGAGCAGTACTTC

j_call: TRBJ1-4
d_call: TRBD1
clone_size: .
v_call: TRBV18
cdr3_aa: CASSVDREGKLFF
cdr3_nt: TGTGCCAGCTCAGTGGACAGGGAGGGAAAACTGTTTTTT

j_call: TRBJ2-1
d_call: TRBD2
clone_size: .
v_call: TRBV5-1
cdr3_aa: CASSPTSGSFGGHEQFF
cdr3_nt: TGCGCCAGCAGCCCGACTAGCGGGTCTTTTGGTGGGCATGAGCAGTTCTTC